Listed here are 6 T cell receptor beta chains from one sample, sequenced in a study of blood T cell repertoires in COVID-19. Libraries were prepared by immunoSEQ multiplex PCR; TCRdb keeps only in-frame clonotypes and omits some of them. The sample carries about 120,000 clones, about nine tenths recorded once. The sample comprised peripheral blood. The receptors derive from a human donor with active COVID-19. The donor label of this sample is uncertain.

The V and J genes are TRBV19 and TRBJ1-5; D remains unclear. The CDR3 sequence is 17 residues long. Between the trimmed V and J ends, which lost 4 bases and 0 bases, there was a span of 16 bases. From germline, CDR1 is LNHDA and CDR2 SQIVND (reference sequence). CDR3 sequence reads: CASSTRSEGYSNQPQHF. As DNA, the CDR3 is TGTGCCAGTAGTACGAGGTCTGAGGGCTATAGCAATCAGCCCCAGCATTTT.

The V gene is TRBV4-2, the J gene TRBJ2-2, with D uncertain. The CDR3 loop spans 15 amino acids. Germline-derived CDR1 and CDR2 are LGHNA and YNFKEQ. The V and J ends lost 0 bases and 4 bases respectively, with 9 bases between them. CDR3 in amino acids: CASSQDIWATGELFF. In DNA form, the CDR3 reads TGTGCCAGCAGCCAAGATATATGGGCCACCGGGGAGCTGTTTTTT.

This clone was recorded only once. The chain has TRBV5-6 and TRBJ1-2; tentatively, D is TRBD1 (6 bases). V lost 3 bases and J lost 4, with 13 bases in between. The CDR3 loop spans 14 amino acids. Germline loops: CDR1 SGHDT, CDR2 YYEEEE. This chain's CDR3 is CASSSYRVSYGYTF. The CDR3 DNA follows: TGTGCCAGCAGCTCTTACAGGGTTTCCTATGGCTACACCTTC.

The chain recombines TRBV5-1 with TRBJ1-5; a possible D gene is TRBD1 (6 bases). The germline V gene has CDR1 SGHRS and CDR2 YFSETQ. The CDR3 is made up of 15 amino acids. V dropped 4 bases and J dropped 4 bases, with 15 bases sitting between them. The CDR3 DNA is TGCGCCAGCAGCGAGTTCGGACAGAAGAATCAGCCCCAGCATTTT. It specifies CASSEFGQKNQPQHF.

The chain recombines TRBV19 with TRBJ2-1, with 8 nucleotides matching TRBD2. CDR3 length equals 14 residues. CDR1 and CDR2 from the germline V gene are LNHDA and SQIVND (reference sequence). The trim removed 9 bases at V and 4 bases at J, leaving 8 bases unmatched. In nucleotides, the CDR3 is TGTGCCAGCGGGGGGGGGATCACTTACAATGAGCAGTTCTTC. This gives the protein CASGGGITYNEQFF.

This sequence joins TRBV5-4 and TRBJ2-7; 9 bases match TRBD1. The CDR3 is 16 residues long. CDR1 is SGHNT and CDR2 is YYREEE in the germline V gene (reference sequence). Trimming removed 2 bases from V and 1 base from J; junction bases left unmatched: 7. The CDR3 loop is CASSFTGQGLSYEQYF. In nucleotides, the CDR3 is TGTGCCAGCAGCTTTACGGGACAGGGTCTGTCCTACGAGCAGTACTTC.